The present TCR beta chain was sequenced within a study of cytomegalovirus exposure and HLA in healthy donors. Across the study: Earlier results showed 117 million unique TCR beta sequences derived from approximately 170 million T cells.

The CDR3 is 15 amino acids. The V gene lost 6 bases and the J gene lost 6 bases, with 15 bases spanning the gap. Germline V gene sequence: CDR1 MNHEY, CDR2 SVGAGI. The PCR was carried out with 60 Vbeta primers and 13 Jbeta primers. The assay was immunoSEQ multiplex PCR, and TCRdb's table has in-frame clones only and misses some. The data contain about 180,000 clones, around 76% of them singletons. The TCR sequence derives from a man aged 40-49 years in good health and CMV-seronegative. The chain has TRBV6-5 and TRBJ1-6; possibly TRBD1 for D (6 bases). Source material: PBMCs. The CDR3 is CASRRTRDINSPLHF. The DNA for the CDR3 is TGTGCCAGCAGAAGAACCCGGGACATTAATTCACCCCTCCACTTT.